This paragraph reports one T cell receptor (beta chain). What it binds is not known. The assay was immunoSEQ multiplex PCR, and TCRdb's table has in-frame clones only and misses some. Altogether roughly 60,000 clones are present, about 83% being singletons, with the ten largest covering 2.6%. This sample is drawn from a study of OX40 agonist ivuxolimab in advanced cancers. Across the whole study: Ivuxolimab is a fully human IgG2 antibody that activates OX40 (CD134).

Study outcomes and limitations: Mean expanded clone counts were higher in CD8+ than CD4+ T cells. Certain nonresponders likewise exhibited a low normalized T-cell clonal expansion.

Patients were excluded for autoimmune disease history or systemic immunosuppression. The CDR3 contains 14 residues. Losses at the gene ends were 5 bases for V and 2 bases for J; bases not matched to a gene: 3. Per the germline V gene, CDR1 is SGHNT and CDR2 is YENEEA. This sequence joins TRBV11-3 and TRBJ2-5, with 9 bases that match TRBD1. This receptor was taken from an adult with an advanced solid tumor such as melanoma, head and neck, liver or kidney cancer. The sequencing used CD4+ or CD8+ T cells sorted from blood, collected in a trial of the OX40 agonist ivuxolimab. The DNA of the CDR3 is TGTGCCAGCAGCAGACAGGGGGGGCAAGAGACCCAGTACTTC. Translated, it gives CASSRQGGQETQYF.